The 16 T cell receptor beta chains listed next were all sequenced from one sample in a study of cytomegalovirus exposure and HLA in healthy donors. The PCR ran on 60 Vbeta and 13 Jbeta primers. Only in-frame clones appear in the TCRdb table, and some are missing; sequencing was by immunoSEQ multiplex PCR. The sample has around 140,000 clones; 80% are singletons. The sequencing input was PBMCs. The receptors were sampled from a man aged 40-49 years in good health and CMV-seronegative.

The chain uses TRBV7-2 and TRBJ2-2; a possible D gene is TRBD2 (6 bases). Trimming cost V 1 base and J 6 bases, with 9 bases left between them. Germline V gene sequence: CDR1 SGHTA, CDR2 FQGNSA. The CDR3 is 14 amino acids. CDR3: CASSLEWGAGELFF. DNA of the CDR3: TGTGCCAGCAGCTTAGAATGGGGGGCCGGGGAGCTGTTTTTT.

This clone occurred a few times. The J gene is TRBJ1-2, the V gene TRBV4-2, with no clear D. The V end lost 0 bases, the J end lost 2 bases, and 13 bases lay between the germline ends. The V gene's germline CDR1 is LGHNA and CDR2 YNFKEQ. The CDR3 runs to 16 residues. CDR3 in DNA: TGTGCCAGCAGCCAAGACCTTATCGGGAGCAACTATGGCTACACCTTC. Amino acids: CASSQDLIGSNYGYTF.

The genes are TRBV5-4 and TRBJ2-1; 10 nucleotides match TRBD2. CDR3 length: 16 amino acids. V trimming: 2 bases; J trimming: 6 bases; junction bases outside the gene matches: 8. The V gene's germline CDR1 is SGHNT and CDR2 YYREEE (reference sequence). CDR3 nucleotide sequence: TGTGCCAGCAGCTTTAGCGGGGGGTCCGACCTCAATGAGCAGTTCTTC. It is translated as CASSFSGGSDLNEQFF.

The rearrangement joins TRBV25-1 to TRBJ1-2; D gene unclear. The V end lost 4 bases, the J end lost 7 bases, and 7 bases lay between the germline ends. The germline V gene has CDR1 MGHDK and CDR2 SYGVNS. The CDR3 is 11 amino acids. This chain's CDR3 is CASSAVSGYTF. The CDR3 DNA follows: TGTGCCAGCAGTGCGGTGTCTGGCTACACCTTC.

The rearrangement joins TRBV19 to TRBJ2-3; D is unclear. Germline V lookup: CDR1 LNHDA, CDR2 SQIVND (reference sequence). CDR3 size: 14 residues. V shed 6 bases and J shed 0 bases, with 10 bases lying between them. The CDR3 DNA is TGTGCCAGTAGGATCGCGCCTAGCACAGATACGCAGTATTTT. Translated, it gives CASRIAPSTDTQYF. Combining the CDR3 with reference TRBV19 and TRBJ2-3 gives the whole variable domain DGGITQSPKYLFRKEGQNVTLSCEQNLNHDAMYWYRQDPGQGLRLIYYSQIVNDFQKGDIAEGYSVSREKKESFPLTVTSAQKNPTAFYLCASRIAPSTDTQYFGPGTRLTVL.

The gene calls are TRBV7-2 and TRBJ1-5; 7 bases agree with TRBD1. V lost 5 bases to trimming and J lost 2 bases; unmatched junction nucleotides: 3. The V gene's germline CDR1 is SGHTA and CDR2 FQGNSA. The CDR3 is 14 amino acids. In DNA, the CDR3 is TGTGCCAGCAGCCGAGACAGGGGCAATCAGCCCCAGCATTTT. This sequence encodes CASSRDRGNQPQHF.

The genes are TRBV28 and TRBJ2-5; 7 bases are shared with TRBD2. J lost 5 bases, V lost 7 bases, and 10 bases had no gene match. Looked up from germline, CDR1 is MDHEN and CDR2 is SYDVKM. This CDR3 region has 14 residues. CDR3 in amino acids: CASTLRGDWETQYF. The CDR3 nucleotides are TGTGCCAGCACCCTACGGGGGGATTGGGAGACCCAGTACTTC.

On this clone: Additional DNA sequences in this sample encode the identical CDR3. This chain uses TRBV5-1 with TRBJ2-7; 7 bases are a match to TRBD2. Germline loops: CDR1 SGHRS, CDR2 YFSETQ. The CDR3 runs 14 residues. V gave up 0 bases and J gave up 2 bases; unmatched junction bases: 2. The CDR3 DNA follows: TGCGCCAGCAGCTTGGATCGGGGGGCCTACGAGCAGTACTTC. Translating gives CASSLDRGAYEQYF.

V and J are TRBV5-1 and TRBJ1-4; 10 nucleotides align to TRBD1. The CDR3 sequence is 18 residues long. Germline trimming cut 0 bases from V and 2 bases from J; bases unmatched to any gene: 7. Germline V gene lookup returns CDR1 SGHRS and CDR2 YFSETQ. The CDR3 DNA reads as TGCGCCAGCAGCTTGGGGGGACAGGGGCTCCGGACTAATGAAAAACTGTTTTTT. Translating it yields CASSLGGQGLRTNEKLFF.

The genes are TRBV5-1 and TRBJ1-2; 10 bases are shared with TRBD1. This CDR3 is built from 16 residues. Losses at the gene ends were 4 bases for V and 2 bases for J; bases not matched to a gene: 8. CDR1 is SGHRS, CDR2 YFSETQ, per germline. The CDR3 DNA is TGCGCCAGCAGCCCCCAGCCGGGACAGGGGAACTATGGCTACACCTTC. Translated: CASSPQPGQGNYGYTF.

This clone showed up just once. The rearrangement joins TRBV19 to TRBJ2-3; 8 nucleotides align to TRBD2. This CDR3 has 17 residues. From germline, CDR1 is LNHDA and CDR2 SQIVND (reference sequence). Trimming cost V 3 bases and J 2 bases; bases outside gene matches: 10. The CDR3 loop is CASSIQTGLGATDTQYF. Here the CDR3 DNA reads TGTGCCAGTAGTATTCAAACGGGACTAGGGGCCACAGATACGCAGTATTTT.

V usage is TRBV19 and J usage is TRBJ1-2; 7 nucleotides agree with TRBD1. Germline-derived CDR1 and CDR2 are LNHDA and SQIVND (reference sequence). V was clipped by 6 bases and J by 5 bases; unmatched bases: 15. This CDR3 region has 16 residues. Here the CDR3 reads CASRGDRGGEGYGYTF. The CDR3 region has the DNA TGTGCCAGTAGAGGGGACAGAGGGGGCGAAGGGTATGGCTACACCTTC.

The rearrangement joins TRBV7-2 to TRBJ1-2; TRBD1 matches at 8 bases. After removal of 1 base from V and 4 bases from J, the junction contained 2 bases not matched to a gene. The V gene's germline CDR1 is SGHTA and CDR2 FQGNSA. This CDR3 spans 14 amino acids. The CDR3 sequence is CASSLGDRGYGYTF. CDR3 nucleotides: TGTGCCAGCAGCTTAGGCGACAGGGGCTATGGCTACACCTTC.

The chain recombines TRBV5-1 with TRBJ2-5; 7 positions agree with TRBD1. The DNA matches TRBJ2-7 better at its end, which makes the J call doubtful. Germline V gene data show CDR1 as SGHRS and CDR2 as YFSETQ. This CDR3 region has 15 residues. CDR3 sequence: CASSLEGAVSYEQYF. The CDR3 DNA sequence: TGCGCCAGCAGCTTGGAGGGGGCGGTGAGCTACGAGCAGTACTTC.

J is TRBJ2-7 and V is TRBV2; D not resolved. Germline-derived CDR1 and CDR2 are SNHLY and FYNNEI. The CDR3 spans 12 residues. V shed 3 bases and J shed 4 bases, with 7 bases lying between them. CDR3 bases: TGTGCCAGCAGTGACCTTTATTACGAGCAGTACTTC. Translation: CASSDLYYEQYF. The entire variable domain, with the rest obtained from reference TRBV2 and TRBJ2-7, is as follows: EPEVTQTPSHQVTQMGQEVILRCVPISNHLYFYWYRQILGQKVEFLVSFYNNEISEKSEIFDDQFSVERPDGSNFTLKIRSTKLEDSAMYFCASSDLYYEQYFGPGTRLTVT.

The V gene is TRBV2, the J gene TRBJ1-6, with D maybe TRBD1 (6 bases). The ends were cut back, 7 bases at V and 0 bases at J, with 19 bases in the middle. Germline V gives CDR1 SNHLY, CDR2 FYNNEI. The CDR3 length is 18 residues. The chain's CDR3 is CASTETGVPSSYNSPLHF. The DNA for the CDR3 is TGTGCCAGCACTGAGACAGGCGTTCCCAGCTCCTATAATTCACCCCTCCACTTT. The whole variable domain, remainder taken from reference TRBV2 and TRBJ1-6, is EPEVTQTPSHQVTQMGQEVILRCVPISNHLYFYWYRQILGQKVEFLVSFYNNEISEKSEIFDDQFSVERPDGSNFTLKIRSTKLEDSAMYFCASTETGVPSSYNSPLHFGNGTRLTVT.